The next 31 T cell receptor beta chains were all read from a single sample in a study of spatial heterogeneity in lung cancer. Findings and limits, study-wide: How many expanded intratumoral alpha and beta TCRs were present tracked the tumor mutation count, which was a count of nonsynonymous mutations.

Sample time point: sample taken at primary tumor resection. TCRdb processed the 5' RACE reads anew with MiXCR; each CDR3 protein has one entry. The table has several thousand distinct CDR3 sequences, about 3.9% seen once. Antigens for these TCRs are unknown. Sequenced material: lung tumor tissue, taken at surgery. These receptors were collected from a female donor with early-stage non-small cell lung cancer.

The rearrangement joins TRBV28 to TRBJ1-5, with D unclear. The CDR3 sequence is 14 residues long. V was clipped by 3 bases and J by 8 bases, with 14 bases between them. From germline, CDR1 is MDHEN and CDR2 SYDVKM. For the CDR3, the DNA is TGTGCCAGCAGTTTGGTTATGGGGTCCAAGCCCCAGCATTTT. Its translation: CASSLVMGSKPQHF.

This clonotype was detected ten times or more. This chain uses TRBV9 with TRBJ2-1; D is possibly TRBD1 or TRBD2 (5 bases each). The CDR3 covers 15 residues. The V end was cut by 3 bases, the J end by 6 bases, with 16 bases between. Germline lookup yields CDR1 SGDLS and CDR2 YYNGEE. The CDR3 nucleotides are TGTGCCAGCAGCGGACAGTCGGGAACTCTCAATGAGCAGTTCTTC. It yields the protein CASSGQSGTLNEQFF.

Relative to its sample, this clonotype is medium-sized (0.01 to 0.1%). The chain has TRBV6-5 and TRBJ2-1; D possibly uses TRBD1 or TRBD2 (5 bases each). Germline V gene data show CDR1 as MNHEY and CDR2 as SVGAGI. Deletions cut 5 bases from V and 4 bases from J, with 9 bases between. This CDR3 has 13 residues. In DNA, the CDR3 is TGTGCCAGCAGTCAGGGACCTTACAATGAGCAGTTCTTC. Protein sequence: CASSQGPYNEQFF.

This clonotype was picked up many times. The rearrangement links TRBV27 to TRBJ2-4; D gene ambiguous. Between the trimmed V and J ends, which lost 8 bases and 1 base, there was a span of 12 bases. The CDR3 runs to 14 residues. Germline CDR1 and CDR2: MNHEY and SMNVEV (reference sequence). The CDR3 spells CASSPVAAKNIQYF. In nucleotides, the CDR3 is TGTGCCAGCTCCCCGGTCGCGGCCAAAAACATTCAGTACTTC.

In its sample, this clonotype was seen many times. The chain links TRBV6-6 to TRBJ2-1; no clear D. V lost 0 bases to trimming and J lost 7 bases, with 10 bases between them. CDR3 length: 14 amino acids. Germline V gives CDR1 MNHNY, CDR2 SVGAGI (reference sequence). Here the CDR3 reads CASSYSLETNEQFF. The CDR3 nucleotides are TGTGCCAGCAGTTACTCACTCGAGACGAATGAGCAGTTCTTC.

At least ten counts were recorded for this clonotype. The chain couples TRBV7-9 to TRBJ1-4; D is perhaps TRBD1 (5 bases). Germline assignment: CDR1 SEHNR and CDR2 FQNEAQ (reference sequence). CDR3 size: 14 residues. V dropped 8 bases and J dropped 0 bases, with 10 bases sitting between them. The CDR3 DNA sequence: TGTGCCAGCGTGGGACTGGCAACTAATGAAAAACTGTTTTTT. Translating gives CASVGLATNEKLFF.

By its share, this clonotype is medium-sized. The chain's CDR3 is CASSSRGLAAEQYF. For the CDR3, the DNA is TGTGCCAGCAGTAGTAGAGGACTAGCTGCCGAGCAGTACTTC. V and J are TRBV6-5 and TRBJ2-7; 8 bases are a match to TRBD2. This CDR3 has 14 residues. The V and J ends lost 5 bases and 6 bases, in that order; junction bases with no gene match: 9. Germline V CDR1 and CDR2: MNHEY, SVGAGI.

The chain has TRBV6-4 and TRBJ1-2, with TRBD1 as a possible D gene (6 bases). Looked up from germline, CDR1 is MRHNA and CDR2 is SNTAGT. The V end lost 2 bases, the J end lost 3 bases, and 13 bases lay between the germline ends. The CDR3 has 15 residues. The CDR3 nucleotides are TGTGCCAGCAGTGACGAATGGGGGCGCGACTATGGCTACACCTTC. Protein sequence: CASSDEWGRDYGYTF.

This clonotype is judged medium-sized. The J gene is TRBJ2-1, the V gene TRBV2; 9 bases align to TRBD2. Germline CDR1 SNHLY, CDR2 FYNNEI. V gave up 2 bases and J gave up 8 bases; unmatched junction bases: 10. The CDR3 has 16 residues. This chain's CDR3 is CASSESAGGFWDEQFF. DNA of the CDR3: TGTGCCAGCAGTGAAAGTGCGGGAGGGTTTTGGGATGAGCAGTTCTTC.

There are many counts of this clonotype. The chain is built from TRBV5-1 and TRBJ2-2; 11 bases align to TRBD2. J was trimmed by 10 bases and V by 0 bases; bases with no gene match: 5. CDR1 SGHRS and CDR2 YFSETQ come from the germline V gene. The CDR3 consists of 15 residues. CDR3 amino acids: CASSLAPGLAEELFF. In DNA, the CDR3 is TGCGCCAGCAGCTTGGCCCCGGGACTAGCGGAGGAGCTGTTTTTT.

In its sample, this clonotype ranks as medium-sized. The chain carries TRBV27 and TRBJ2-1; D is undetermined. The CDR3 consists of 12 residues. The germline V gene encodes CDR1 MNHEY and CDR2 SMNVEV (reference sequence). Deletions cut 2 bases from V and 15 bases from J, with 14 bases between. The CDR3 DNA is TGTGCCAGCAGTTTAGTTGGGCCCCGGCTGTTCTTC. Translated: CASSLVGPRLFF.

This sequence joins TRBV19 and TRBJ2-7, with D tentatively TRBD1 or TRBD2 (5 bases each). Germline V gene sequence: CDR1 LNHDA, CDR2 SQIVND (reference sequence). Trimming took 5 bases from V and 6 from J, leaving 17 bases between them. The CDR3 loop spans 14 amino acids. The DNA of the CDR3 is TGTGCCAGTAGTTCGGGACCCACCTCATTCGAGCAGTACTTC. Translation: CASSSGPTSFEQYF.

This clonotype was observed a handful of times. The V gene is TRBV5-1, the J gene TRBJ2-7; TRBD1 matches at 7 bases. This CDR3 contains 15 residues. The V gene end was trimmed by 0 bases and the J gene end by 3 bases; junction bases not matched to a gene: 6. Germline V CDR1 and CDR2: SGHRS, YFSETQ. CDR3 protein: CASSLEGQRNYEQYF. CDR3 coding DNA: TGCGCCAGCAGCTTGGAGGGACAGAGAAACTACGAGCAGTACTTC.

As concerns this clonotype: This may be a read error: a much more frequent sequence differs by one nucleotide. The CDR3 ends on some other residue instead of the conserved phenylalanine or tryptophan, so this is likely a read error. This chain connects TRBV28 to TRBJ2-5; no firm D call. The V gene lost 4 bases and the J gene lost 2 bases, with 14 bases spanning the gap. Germline-derived CDR1 and CDR2 are MDHEN and SYDVKM. This CDR3 region has 15 residues. The CDR3 is CASSSPLGMQETQYC. The CDR3 DNA is TGTGCCAGCAGTTCCCCCCTTGGGATGCAAGAGACCCAGTACTGC.

The table lists this clonotype with many counts. The rearrangement joins TRBV4-1 to TRBJ2-2, with 7 positions matching TRBD1. CDR1 is MGHRA and CDR2 is YSYEKL in the germline V gene. The CDR3 loop spans 17 amino acids. V lost 4 bases to trimming and J lost 0 bases; unmatched junction nucleotides: 8. The chain's CDR3 is CASSLTSGQTNTGELFF. The CDR3 DNA is TGCGCCAGCAGCCTCACTTCGGGACAGACGAACACCGGGGAGCTGTTTTTT.

This clonotype is categorized as medium-sized. The chain couples TRBV6-5 to TRBJ2-3, with D perhaps TRBD1 (5 bases). The CDR3 runs 15 residues. V was clipped by 4 bases and J by 0 bases, with 11 bases between them. Per germline, CDR1 MNHEY and CDR2 SVGAGI. The CDR3 region has the DNA TGTGCCAGCAGTTTGCAGGGCCCTAGCACAGATACGCAGTATTTT. This gives the protein CASSLQGPSTDTQYF.

This clonotype was observed a few times. V usage is TRBV5-4 and J usage is TRBJ2-1; D could derive from TRBD1 or TRBD2 (5 bases each). The CDR3 length is 14 residues. Per the germline V gene, CDR1 is SGHNT and CDR2 is YYREEE (reference sequence). Trimming pared 3 bases from V and 10 bases from J, leaving 17 bases between. The CDR3 DNA is TGTGCCAGCAGCTGGAAGAGGGGTTCGGAGGAGCAGTTCTTC. Translating gives CASSWKRGSEEQFF.

This clonotype showed up just once. Because the CDR3 is missing its conserved closing phenylalanine or tryptophan, this is likely a read error. Because the CDR3's place on the DNA is in doubt, the DNA is left out and the CDR3 is given as listed by TCRdb. J is TRBJ1-5 and V is TRBV6-6; whether TRBD1, the table's D call, matches the DNA was not checked. The CDR3 contains 15 residues when both ends are counted. Germline CDR1 reads MNHNY; CDR2 reads SVGAGI (reference sequence). CDR3: CASRDSRTEKQPQQG.

This clonotype was recorded at least ten times. CDR3: CASSLSLNQPQHF. In DNA form, the CDR3 reads TGTGCCAGCAGCTTAAGCCTAAATCAGCCCCAGCATTTT. The chain links TRBV11-2 to TRBJ1-5; unclear D gene. Trimming removed 2 bases at V and 4 bases at J, with 6 bases between. Germline V CDR1 and CDR2: SGHAT, FQNNGV. There are 13 residues in the CDR3. Complete variable domain (other parts from reference TRBV11-2 and TRBJ1-5): EAGVAQSPRYKIIEKRQSVAFWCNPISGHATLYWYQQILGQGPKLLIQFQNNGVVDDSQLPKDRFSAERLKGVDSTLKIQPAKLEDSAVYLCASSLSLNQPQHFGDGTRLSIL.

By sample share, this clonotype is medium-sized. V and J are TRBV12-3 or TRBV12-4 and TRBJ1-1, with D possibly TRBD1 on 5 matching bases. Trimming stripped 5 bases from V and 4 bases from J, with 20 bases between. The CDR3 spans 16 residues. This chain's CDR3 is CASSPGSSGPFTEAFF. Here the CDR3 DNA reads TGTGCCAGCAGTCCGGGATCCTCAGGGCCCTTCACTGAAGCTTTCTTT.

This clonotype was counted at least ten times. V gene TRBV3-1 combines with J gene TRBJ2-5, with 8 bases lining up with TRBD1. J lost 2 bases, V lost 4 bases, and 12 bases had no gene match. Germline CDR1 and CDR2: LGHDT and YNNKEL (reference sequence). The CDR3 has 17 residues. The CDR3, as DNA: TGTGCCAGCAGCCTTCGCATAGGACAGGGAGGACAAGAGACCCAGTACTTC. Translating it yields CASSLRIGQGGQETQYF.

At least ten counts were recorded for this clonotype. This chain connects TRBV7-6 to TRBJ2-2, with D possibly TRBD2 on 6 matching bases. Looked up from germline, CDR1 is SGHVS and CDR2 is FNYEAQ. V lost 0 bases and J lost 5, with 13 bases in between. The CDR3 has 16 residues. Here the CDR3 DNA reads TGTGCCAGCAGCTTAGCGGGGGGTACAGCGACCGGGGAGCTGTTTTTT. Translating gives CASSLAGGTATGELFF.

This clonotype has at least ten counts. The chain joins TRBV15 to TRBJ2-1; 11 positions match TRBD2. Germline V CDR1 and CDR2: LNHNV, YYDKDF (reference sequence). After removal of 3 bases from V and 9 bases from J, the junction contained 7 bases not matched to a gene. The CDR3 covers 15 residues. In nucleotides, the CDR3 is TGTGCCACCAGCAGGCGACTAGCGGGAAGGCTTGAGCAGTTCTTC. Amino acids: CATSRRLAGRLEQFF. Full variable domain (missing parts from reference TRBV15 and TRBJ2-1): DAMVIQNPRYQVTQFGKPVTLSCSQTLNHNVMYWYQQKSSQAPKLLFHYYDKDFNNEADTPDNFQSRRPNTSFCFLDIRSPGLGDTAMYLCATSRRLAGRLEQFFGPGTRLTVL.

This clonotype is categorized as medium-sized (0.01 to 0.1%). The chain combines TRBV12-3 or TRBV12-4 with TRBJ2-7; 9 bases map to TRBD1. This CDR3 contains 14 residues. Trimming removed 4 bases from V and 6 bases from J; junction bases left unmatched: 7. The CDR3 sequence is CASSYPGQGPEQYF. The CDR3 DNA reads as TGTGCCAGCAGTTATCCGGGACAGGGCCCCGAGCAGTACTTC.

The sample holds many counts of this clonotype. CDR3 residues: CAIRASGGQETQYF. As DNA, the CDR3 is TGTGCCATCAGGGCGAGCGGGGGACAAGAGACCCAGTACTTC. The J gene is TRBJ2-5, the V gene TRBV10-3; 8 bases match TRBD2. This CDR3 has 14 amino acids. V shed 6 bases, J shed 2 bases, and the junction held 5 bases outside the gene matches. Germline CDR1 and CDR2: ENHRY and SYGVKD.

In this sample, this clonotype turned up many times. This sequence joins TRBV29-1 and TRBJ2-5; TRBD2 matches at 7 bases. After removal of 4 bases from V and 7 bases from J, the junction contained 9 bases not matched to a gene. The length of the CDR3 is 13 residues. Germline assignment: CDR1 SQVTM and CDR2 ANQGSEA. The CDR3 protein is CSVGVPGGVTQYF. The CDR3, as DNA: TGCAGCGTTGGGGTACCGGGAGGAGTGACCCAGTACTTC.

This clonotype showed up many times. This rearrangement joins TRBV4-2 to TRBJ2-1; TRBD2 matches at 13 bases. Germline V lookup: CDR1 LGHNA, CDR2 YNFKEQ. The ends lost 4 bases at V and 4 bases at J; junction bases unmatched: 4. The CDR3 spans 16 residues. This CDR3 reads CASSPGTSGTYNEQFF. CDR3 nucleotide sequence: TGTGCCAGCAGCCCCGGGACTAGCGGGACGTACAATGAGCAGTTCTTC.

This clonotype is medium-sized within its sample. J is TRBJ2-7 and V is TRBV30; D perhaps matches TRBD1 (5 bases). From germline, CDR1 is GTSNPN and CDR2 SVGIG (reference sequence). The length of the CDR3 is 13 residues. Deletions cut 0 bases from V and 6 bases from J, with 12 bases between. Here the CDR3 DNA reads TGTGCCTGGAGTGTACAGGTCAGCTCCGAGCAGTACTTC. Protein sequence: CAWSVQVSSEQYF.

This clonotype is judged medium-sized. V is TRBV12-3 or TRBV12-4 and J is TRBJ1-1, with a weak D call TRBD1 (5 bases). Trimming removed 10 bases at V and 5 bases at J, with 17 bases between. The CDR3 contains 13 residues. The CDR3: CAIIRTGSTEAFF. DNA of the CDR3: TGTGCCATTATCAGAACAGGTTCGACTGAAGCTTTCTTT.

In its sample, this clonotype is large. This chain uses TRBV19 with TRBJ2-1, with 13 bases that match TRBD2. The CDR3 totals 19 residues. Unmatched junction bases numbered 15, after V lost 3 bases and J lost 7 bases. The germline gives CDR1 LNHDA, CDR2 SQIVND (reference sequence). The CDR3 DNA sequence: TGTGCCAGTAGTATTTCGGGTCTTGGACTAGCGGGAGTGAGAAATGAGCAGTTCTTC. Protein product: CASSISGLGLAGVRNEQFF.

This clonotype was seen repeatedly, ten times or more. This rearrangement joins TRBV3-1 to TRBJ2-6; tentatively, D is TRBD1 (6 bases). This CDR3 spans 17 amino acids. Germline CDR1 and CDR2: LGHDT and YNNKEL (reference sequence). V was pared by 1 base and J by 0 bases, with 10 bases between. CDR3 bases: TGTGCCAGCAGCCAAGCCACAGGGAGCTCTGGGGCCAACGTCCTGACTTTC. Encoded protein: CASSQATGSSGANVLTF.